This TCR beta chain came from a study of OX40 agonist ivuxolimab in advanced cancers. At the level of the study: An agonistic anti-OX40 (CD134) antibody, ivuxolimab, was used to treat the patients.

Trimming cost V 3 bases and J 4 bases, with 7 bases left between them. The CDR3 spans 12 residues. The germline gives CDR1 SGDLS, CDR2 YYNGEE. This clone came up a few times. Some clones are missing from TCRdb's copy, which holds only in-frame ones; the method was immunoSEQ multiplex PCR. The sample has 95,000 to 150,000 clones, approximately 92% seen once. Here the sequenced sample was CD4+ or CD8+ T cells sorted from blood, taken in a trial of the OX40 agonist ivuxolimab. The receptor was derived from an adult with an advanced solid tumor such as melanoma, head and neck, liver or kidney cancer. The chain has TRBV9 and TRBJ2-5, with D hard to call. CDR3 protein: CASSAKGETQYF. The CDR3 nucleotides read TGTGCCAGCAGCGCAAAGGGAGAGACCCAGTACTTC. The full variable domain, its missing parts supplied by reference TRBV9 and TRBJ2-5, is DSGVTQTPKHLITATGQRVTLRCSPRSGDLSVYWYQQSLDQGLQFLIQYYNGEERAKGNILERFSAQQFPDLHSELNLSSLELGDSALYFCASSAKGETQYFGPGTRLLVL.